These 22 T cell receptor beta chains came from one sample sequenced in a study of cytomegalovirus exposure and HLA in healthy donors. The PCR had 60 Vbeta and 13 Jbeta primers. Data came from immunoSEQ multiplex PCR; TCRdb stores just in-frame clones and leaves some out. The sample contains 150,000 to 200,000 clones, around 77% of which appear only once. Source material: PBMCs. Receptors were obtained from a man aged 55 to 70 in good health and CMV-seronegative.

This chain connects TRBV11-2 to TRBJ2-3, with D possibly being TRBD2 (5 bases). With 0 bases removed from V and 0 bases from J, the gap between germline ends came to 16 bases. The CDR3 totals 18 residues. Germline-derived CDR1 and CDR2 are SGHAT and FQNNGV. This CDR3 is CASSLDNWLAPSTDTQYF. As DNA, the CDR3 is TGTGCCAGCAGCTTAGATAATTGGTTAGCGCCGAGCACAGATACGCAGTATTTT.

The gene calls are TRBV28 and TRBJ2-4, with a tentative D call TRBD2 (6 bases). The CDR3 spans 14 residues. The V and J ends lost 9 bases and 7 bases respectively, with 19 bases between them. The germline gives CDR1 MDHEN, CDR2 SYDVKM. For the CDR3, the DNA is TGTGCCAGTCGGGGAAGGGTGGAGGGGAACATTCAGTACTTC. Its translation is CASRGRVEGNIQYF.

This clone came up once. The J gene is TRBJ1-2, the V gene TRBV11-2; TRBD1 is a possible D gene (6 bases). The V gene lost 4 bases and the J gene lost 1 base, with 16 bases spanning the gap. This CDR3 is 16 amino acids long. The V gene's germline CDR1 is SGHAT and CDR2 FQNNGV. The CDR3 region has the DNA TGTGCCAGCAGCTCGCCCAACAGGGCCCATAACTATGGCTACACCTTC. Translated, it gives CASSSPNRAHNYGYTF.

The chain carries TRBV5-4 and TRBJ2-1, with 16 bases identical to TRBD2. The V segment lost 4 bases and the J segment 0 bases; nucleotides outside the gene matches: 4. The CDR3 consists of 18 residues. Germline V gives CDR1 SGHNT, CDR2 YYREEE (reference sequence). The CDR3 reads CASSGGLAGGPSYNEQFF. As DNA, the CDR3 is TGTGCCAGCAGCGGGGGACTAGCGGGAGGGCCCTCCTACAATGAGCAGTTCTTC.

The chain is built from TRBV6-5 and TRBJ2-2, with unresolved D. V was shortened by 1 base and J by 3 bases, with 3 bases between the two germline ends. CDR1 is MNHEY, CDR2 SVGAGI, per germline. The CDR3 has 13 residues. Here the CDR3 DNA reads TGTGCCAGCAGTTACTTAGACACCGGGGAGCTGTTTTTT. Its protein is CASSYLDTGELFF.

The chain employs TRBV7-9 and TRBJ2-5; 8 nucleotides line up with TRBD2. The CDR3 consists of 15 residues. The germline CDR1 and CDR2 sequences are SEHNR and FQNEAQ (reference sequence). Germline trimming cut 5 bases from V and 7 bases from J; bases unmatched to any gene: 12. The CDR3 DNA reads as TGTGCCAGCAGCGGGGCGGGGGGTCTGACGGGGACCCAGTACTTC. It yields the protein CASSGAGGLTGTQYF.

This chain links TRBV11-2 with TRBJ2-7; D is perhaps TRBD1 (5 bases). CDR3 length: 15 residues. Trimming pared 1 base from V and 0 bases from J, leaving 10 bases between. Germline V lookup: CDR1 SGHAT, CDR2 FQNNGV. The CDR3 bases are TGTGCCAGCAGCTTAGCCCCAGGGCGCTCCTACGAGCAGTACTTC. Translating it yields CASSLAPGRSYEQYF.

J is TRBJ2-7 and V is TRBV4-3; 11 positions match TRBD2. After removal of 4 bases from V and 5 bases from J, the junction contained 10 bases not matched to a gene. The CDR3 has 16 amino acids. Looked up from germline, CDR1 is LGHNA and CDR2 is YSLEER. The CDR3 region is CASSPGSSGRLNEQYF. CDR3 nucleotide sequence: TGCGCCAGCAGCCCTGGATCTAGCGGGAGGTTAAACGAGCAGTACTTC.

The V call is TRBV6-1, the J call TRBJ2-1, with 9 bases aligning to TRBD2. The V and J ends lost 4 bases and 7 bases, in that order; junction bases with no gene match: 11. Germline V gene data show CDR1 as MNHNS and CDR2 as SASEGT. The CDR3 has 16 residues. The CDR3 sequence is CASSADSGSVGNEQFF. In DNA form, the CDR3 reads TGTGCCAGCAGTGCCGATAGCGGGAGCGTCGGGAATGAGCAGTTCTTC.

This clone was counted between two and nine times. V and J are TRBV5-8 and TRBJ1-2; D unclear. The CDR3 length is 13 residues. The germline V gene has CDR1 SGHTS and CDR2 YDEGEE. V was shortened by 1 base and J by 1 base, with 5 bases between the two germline ends. The DNA of the CDR3 is TGTGCCAGCAGCTTGTTAAATAACTATGGCTACACCTTC. It codes for CASSLLNNYGYTF.

The table lists this clone with a count of one. This chain connects TRBV30 to TRBJ1-3, with D perhaps TRBD1 (6 bases). This CDR3 has 13 residues. Germline V lookup: CDR1 GTSNPN, CDR2 SVGIG (reference sequence). Between the trimmed V and J ends, which lost 4 bases and 2 bases, there was a span of 9 bases. The CDR3 region is CAWNRGTGNTIYF. The CDR3 DNA follows: TGTGCCTGGAATAGGGGGACTGGAAACACCATATATTTT.

The rearrangement joins TRBV27 to TRBJ1-5; weak D call: TRBD1 (6 bases). The CDR3 runs to 16 residues. Trimming cost V 2 bases and J 0 bases, with 11 bases left between them. Looked up from germline, CDR1 is MNHEY and CDR2 is SMNVEV (reference sequence). The CDR3 DNA sequence: TGTGCCAGCAGTTTACAGGCAGGGGTTAGCAATCAGCCCCAGCATTTT. As protein: CASSLQAGVSNQPQHF.

This clone occurred once. The genes are TRBV6-6 and TRBJ2-2; 10 nucleotides line up with TRBD1. The V and J ends lost 5 bases and 7 bases, in that order; junction bases with no gene match: 10. Per germline, CDR1 MNHNY and CDR2 SVGAGI (reference sequence). The CDR3 contains 16 residues. The chain's CDR3 is CASSLGGQGRGGELFF. The CDR3 DNA follows: TGTGCCAGCAGTCTCGGGGGACAGGGGAGAGGCGGGGAGCTGTTTTTT.

This chain connects TRBV7-8 to TRBJ2-1, with 10 bases aligning to TRBD1. The CDR3 covers 16 residues. CDR1 and CDR2 (germline): SGHVS, FQNEAQ. Trimming cost V 3 bases and J 2 bases; bases outside gene matches: 4. CDR3 protein: CASSLDRGSAYNEQFF. CDR3 coding DNA: TGTGCCAGCAGCTTGGACAGGGGGAGCGCCTACAATGAGCAGTTCTTC.

This clone has a handful of counts. J is TRBJ2-3 and V is TRBV21-1; the table names TRBD2, a call not compared with the DNA. TRBV21-1 is a known pseudogene. The CDR3 contains 19 residues. CDR3 bases: TGTGCCAGCACCGTGGATCTGGATATCTGGGGGGGGGATCGGTATACGCAGTATTTT. Protein sequence: CASTVDLDIWGGDRYTQYF.

CDR3 protein: CASSPEVGAEAFF. For the CDR3, the DNA is TGTGCCAGCAGCCCCGAGGTGGGGGCCGAAGCTTTCTTT. The rearrangement links TRBV7-8 to TRBJ1-1; D perhaps matches TRBD1 (6 bases). Germline CDR1 reads SGHVS; CDR2 reads FQNEAQ. The CDR3 length is 13 residues. The V end lost 5 bases, the J end lost 8 bases, and 15 bases lay between the germline ends.

The V call is TRBV2, the J call TRBJ1-1; maybe TRBD1 (6 bases). V was trimmed by 3 bases and J by 2 bases, leaving 10 bases between them. Germline V lookup: CDR1 SNHLY, CDR2 FYNNEI. This CDR3 is built from 14 residues. CDR3 in amino acids: CASSEGTLNTEAFF. CDR3 DNA: TGTGCCAGCAGTGAGGGGACACTCAACACTGAAGCTTTCTTT.

The J gene is TRBJ1-1, the V gene TRBV10-1; no reliable D call. This CDR3 is 15 amino acids long. The germline V gene encodes CDR1 WNHNN and CDR2 SYGVQD (reference sequence). V was clipped by 2 bases and J by 5 bases, with 15 bases between them. The CDR3 DNA reads as TGCGCCAGCAGTGAGAATCTCCCACCAGGAACTGAAGCTTTCTTT. This translates into CASSENLPPGTEAFF.

This clone was seen a handful of times. The rearrangement links TRBV19 to TRBJ1-5; 11 nucleotides match TRBD1. J was trimmed by 1 base and V by 6 bases; bases with no gene match: 8. The germline V gene has CDR1 LNHDA and CDR2 SQIVND (reference sequence). CDR3 size: 17 residues. The DNA for the CDR3 is TGTGCCAGTAGATCCGGGACAGGGGGATGGAGCAATCAGCCCCAGCATTTT. Protein product: CASRSGTGGWSNQPQHF.

The chain joins TRBV18 to TRBJ1-2, with 10 bases fitting TRBD1. This CDR3 is built from 18 residues. Germline CDR1 reads KGHSH; CDR2 reads LQKENI. Trimming took 3 bases from V and 0 from J; bases not matched to a gene: 10. The CDR3 region has the DNA TGTGCCAGCTCACCTATTCCGGGACAGGGGAAAACTAACTATGGCTACACCTTC. Residues: CASSPIPGQGKTNYGYTF.

The rearrangement joins TRBV19 to TRBJ1-5; D remains ambiguous. Germline V gives CDR1 LNHDA, CDR2 SQIVND (reference sequence). CDR3 length: 13 amino acids. Between the trimmed V and J ends, which lost 4 bases and 5 bases, there was a span of 9 bases. CDR3 DNA: TGTGCCAGTAGTAACACAGAATATCAGCCCCAGCATTTT. Protein sequence: CASSNTEYQPQHF.

The chain couples TRBV7-2 to TRBJ1-5; D is possibly TRBD1 (5 bases). Trimming took off 2 bases at V and 3 bases at J, with 8 bases between the two ends. This CDR3 is 14 amino acids long. Germline lookup yields CDR1 SGHTA and CDR2 FQGNSA. CDR3 protein: CASSLSDNNQPQHF. The CDR3 nucleotides read TGTGCCAGCAGCTTATCGGACAACAATCAGCCCCAGCATTTT.